This T cell receptor (beta chain) appears in the sequencing data of a study of blood T cell repertoires in COVID-19. Looking at the study overall: Both acute and convalescent COVID-19 samples were obtained from the United States, Italy and Spain. PBMCs, B-cell-depleted T cells, or T cells were the source of the cDNA or gDNA that made up the material.

In the source study's methods: From reference gene primer amplification, estimates of nucleated cell counts were derived. The data were produced by immunoSEQ multiplex PCR, yet TCRdb's version contains in-frame clones alone and is incomplete. For V, J and clone size, that table is used; D and trimming come from the DNA. The sample yields roughly 100,000 clones, 80% to 90% seen once. V was clipped by 6 bases and J by 4 bases, with 6 bases between them. This CDR3 region has 12 residues. Germline V lookup: CDR1 ENHRY, CDR2 SYGVKD. The sequence was collected from a human donor in a cohort sampled during active COVID-19. V usage is TRBV10-3 and J usage is TRBJ2-2; D not resolved. Sequenced sample: peripheral blood. This CDR3 is CAISPTTGELFF. For the CDR3, the DNA is TGTGCCATCAGCCCTACCACCGGGGAGCTGTTTTTT.